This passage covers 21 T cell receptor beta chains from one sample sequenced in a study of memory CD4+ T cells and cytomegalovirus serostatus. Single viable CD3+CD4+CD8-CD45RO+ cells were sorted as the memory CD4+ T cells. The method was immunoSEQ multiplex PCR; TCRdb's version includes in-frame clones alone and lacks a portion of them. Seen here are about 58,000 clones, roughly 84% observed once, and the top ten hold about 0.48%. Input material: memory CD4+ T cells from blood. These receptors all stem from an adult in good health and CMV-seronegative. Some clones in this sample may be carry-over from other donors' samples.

In nucleotides, the CDR3 is TGCAGCGTTGAGACTGGGAAAATGCGGGAGACCCAGTACTTC. This codes for CSVETGKMRETQYF. The chain recombines TRBV29-1 with TRBJ2-5; no reliable D call. V lost 3 bases to trimming and J lost 5 bases, with 16 bases between them. The germline V gene has CDR1 SQVTM and CDR2 ANQGSEA. This CDR3 has 14 amino acids.

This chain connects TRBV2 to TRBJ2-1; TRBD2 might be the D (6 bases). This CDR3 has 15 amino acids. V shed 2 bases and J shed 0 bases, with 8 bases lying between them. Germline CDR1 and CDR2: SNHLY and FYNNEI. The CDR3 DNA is TGTGCCAGCAGTGAAAGGGGAGGCTCCTACAATGAGCAGTTCTTC. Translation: CASSERGGSYNEQFF.

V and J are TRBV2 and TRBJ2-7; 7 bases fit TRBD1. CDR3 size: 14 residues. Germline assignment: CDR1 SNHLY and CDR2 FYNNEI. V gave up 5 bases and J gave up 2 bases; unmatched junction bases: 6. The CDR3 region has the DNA TGTGCCAGCAGTACGACAGGGAGTCCCTACGAGCAGTACTTC. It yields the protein CASSTTGSPYEQYF.

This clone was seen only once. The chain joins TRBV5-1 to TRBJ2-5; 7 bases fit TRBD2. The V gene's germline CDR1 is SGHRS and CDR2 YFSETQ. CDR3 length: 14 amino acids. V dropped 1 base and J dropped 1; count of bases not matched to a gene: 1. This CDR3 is CASSLPSGQETQYF. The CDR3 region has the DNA TGCGCCAGCAGCTTGCCTAGCGGCCAAGAGACCCAGTACTTC.

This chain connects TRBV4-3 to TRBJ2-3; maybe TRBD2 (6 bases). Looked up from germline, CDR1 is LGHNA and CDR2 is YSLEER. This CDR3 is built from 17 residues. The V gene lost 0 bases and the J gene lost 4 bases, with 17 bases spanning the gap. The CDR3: CASSQDLGGVVSDTQYF. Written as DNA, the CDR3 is TGCGCCAGCAGCCAAGATCTGGGGGGAGTGGTATCAGATACGCAGTATTTT.

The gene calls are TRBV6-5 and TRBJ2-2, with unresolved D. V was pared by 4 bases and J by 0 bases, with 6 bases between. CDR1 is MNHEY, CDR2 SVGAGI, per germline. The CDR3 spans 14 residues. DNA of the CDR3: TGTGCCAGCAGTTTCGCAGCGAACACCGGGGAGCTGTTTTTT. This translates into CASSFAANTGELFF.

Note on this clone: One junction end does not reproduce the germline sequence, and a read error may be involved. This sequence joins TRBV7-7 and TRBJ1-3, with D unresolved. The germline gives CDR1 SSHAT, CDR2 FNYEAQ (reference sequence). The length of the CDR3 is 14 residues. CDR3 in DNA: TGTGCTAGCAGCCTCACACCAGCTGGAAACACCATATATTTT. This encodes CASSLTPAGNTIYF.

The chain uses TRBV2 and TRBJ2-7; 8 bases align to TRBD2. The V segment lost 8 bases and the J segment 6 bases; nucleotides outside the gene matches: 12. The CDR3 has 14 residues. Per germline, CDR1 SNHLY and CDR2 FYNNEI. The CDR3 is CASAPGLAFAEQYF. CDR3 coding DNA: TGTGCCAGCGCTCCCGGACTAGCCTTCGCCGAGCAGTACTTC.

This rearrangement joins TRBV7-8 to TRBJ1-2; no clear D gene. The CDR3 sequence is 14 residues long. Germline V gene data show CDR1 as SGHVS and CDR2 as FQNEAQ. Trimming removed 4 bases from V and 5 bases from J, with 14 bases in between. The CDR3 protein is CASSSWQENYGYTF. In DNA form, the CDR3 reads TGTGCCAGCAGCTCTTGGCAGGAGAATTATGGCTACACCTTC.

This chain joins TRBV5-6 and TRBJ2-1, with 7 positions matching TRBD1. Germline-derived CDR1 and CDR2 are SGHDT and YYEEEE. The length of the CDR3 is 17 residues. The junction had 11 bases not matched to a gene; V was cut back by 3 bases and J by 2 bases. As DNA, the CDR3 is TGTGCCAGCAGCTCATACCGTACAGGGGTCCCCTACAATGAGCAGTTCTTC. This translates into CASSSYRTGVPYNEQFF.

CDR3 sequence reads: CASSLAPNQPQHF. CDR3 in DNA: TGTGCCAGCAGCTTAGCCCCCAATCAGCCCCAGCATTTT. The V call is TRBV7-8, the J call TRBJ1-5; D unresolved. The CDR3 contains 13 residues. The germline gives CDR1 SGHVS, CDR2 FQNEAQ. Trimming removed 0 bases from V and 3 bases from J, with 3 bases in between. Combining the CDR3 with reference TRBV7-8 and TRBJ1-5 gives the whole variable domain GAGVSQSPRYKVAKRGQDVALRCDPISGHVSLFWYQQALGQGPEFLTYFQNEAQLDKSGLPSDRFFAERPEGSVSTLKIQRTQQEDSAVYLCASSLAPNQPQHFGDGTRLSIL.

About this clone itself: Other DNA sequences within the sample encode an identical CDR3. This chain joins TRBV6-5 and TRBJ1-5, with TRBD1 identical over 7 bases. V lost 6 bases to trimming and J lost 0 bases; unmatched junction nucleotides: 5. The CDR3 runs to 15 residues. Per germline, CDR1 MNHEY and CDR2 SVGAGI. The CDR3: CASRPQGGSNQPQHF. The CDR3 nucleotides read TGTGCCAGCAGGCCCCAGGGGGGTAGCAATCAGCCCCAGCATTTT.

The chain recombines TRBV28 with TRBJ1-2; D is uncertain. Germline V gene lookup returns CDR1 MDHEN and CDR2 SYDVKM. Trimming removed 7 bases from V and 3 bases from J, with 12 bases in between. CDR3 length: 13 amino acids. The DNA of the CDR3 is TGTGCCAGCACCTTTGGGCGGTACTATGGCTACACCTTC. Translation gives CASTFGRYYGYTF.

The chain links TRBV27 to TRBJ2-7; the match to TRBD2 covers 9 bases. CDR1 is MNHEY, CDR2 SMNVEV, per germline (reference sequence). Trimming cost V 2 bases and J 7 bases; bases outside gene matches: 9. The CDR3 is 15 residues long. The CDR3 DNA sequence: TGTGCCAGCAGTTTAAAAGCGGGAGGCACGACAGAGCAGTACTTC. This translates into CASSLKAGGTTEQYF.

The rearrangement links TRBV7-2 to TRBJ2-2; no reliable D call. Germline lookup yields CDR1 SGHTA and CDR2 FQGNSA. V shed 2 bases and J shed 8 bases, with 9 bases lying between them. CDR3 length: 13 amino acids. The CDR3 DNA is TGTGCCAGCAGCTTATCCTACCTAGGGGAGCTGTTTTTT. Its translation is CASSLSYLGELFF.

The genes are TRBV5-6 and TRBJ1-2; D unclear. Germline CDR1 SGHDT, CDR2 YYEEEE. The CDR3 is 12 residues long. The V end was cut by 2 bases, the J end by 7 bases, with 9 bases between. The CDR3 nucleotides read TGTGCCAGCAGCTTTGGGGTGAGTGGCTACACCTTC. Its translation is CASSFGVSGYTF.

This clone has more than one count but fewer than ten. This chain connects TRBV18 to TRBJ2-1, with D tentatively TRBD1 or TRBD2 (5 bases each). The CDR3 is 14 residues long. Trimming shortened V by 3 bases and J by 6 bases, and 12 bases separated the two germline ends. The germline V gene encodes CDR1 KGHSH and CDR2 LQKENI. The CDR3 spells CASSPNSGANEQFF. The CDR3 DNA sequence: TGTGCCAGCTCACCGAACTCCGGGGCCAATGAGCAGTTCTTC.

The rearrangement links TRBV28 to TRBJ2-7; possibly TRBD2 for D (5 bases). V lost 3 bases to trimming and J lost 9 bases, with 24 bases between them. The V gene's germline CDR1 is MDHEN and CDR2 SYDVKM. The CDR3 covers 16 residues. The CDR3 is CASSFGVLPGEEGQYF. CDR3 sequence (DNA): TGTGCCAGCAGTTTCGGGGTTTTGCCCGGTGAAGAGGGGCAGTACTTC. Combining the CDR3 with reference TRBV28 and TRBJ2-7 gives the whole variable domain DVKVTQSSRYLVKRTGEKVFLECVQDMDHENMFWYRQDPGLGLRLIYFSYDVKMKEKGDIPEGYSVSREKKERFSLILESASTNQTSMYLCASSFGVLPGEEGQYFGPGTRLTVT.

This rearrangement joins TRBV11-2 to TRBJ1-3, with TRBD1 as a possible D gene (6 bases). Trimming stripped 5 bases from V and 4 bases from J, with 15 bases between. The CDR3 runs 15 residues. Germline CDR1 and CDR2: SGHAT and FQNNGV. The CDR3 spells CASSAIWTDGNTIYF. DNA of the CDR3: TGTGCCAGCAGCGCTATATGGACAGACGGAAACACCATATATTTT.

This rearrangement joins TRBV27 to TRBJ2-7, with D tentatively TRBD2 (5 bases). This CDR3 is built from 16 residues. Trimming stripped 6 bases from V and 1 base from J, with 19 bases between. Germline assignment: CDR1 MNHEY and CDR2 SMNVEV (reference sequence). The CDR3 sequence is CASSSLSWRSSYEQYF. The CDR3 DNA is TGTGCCAGCAGCTCCCTGAGTTGGAGGAGTTCCTACGAGCAGTACTTC.

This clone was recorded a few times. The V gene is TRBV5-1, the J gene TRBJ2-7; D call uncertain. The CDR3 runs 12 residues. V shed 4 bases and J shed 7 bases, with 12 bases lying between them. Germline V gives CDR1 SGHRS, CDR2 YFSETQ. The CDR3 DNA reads TGCGCCAGCAGCCTGACCTTGAGGGAGCAGTACTTC. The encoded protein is CASSLTLREQYF. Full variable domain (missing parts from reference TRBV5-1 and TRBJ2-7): KAGVTQTPRYLIKTRGQQVTLSCSPISGHRSVSWYQQTPGQGLQFLFEYFSETQRNKGNFPGRFSGRQFSNSRSEMNVSTLELGDSALYLCASSLTLREQYFGPGTRLTVT.